Listed here are 2 T cell receptor beta chains from one sample, sequenced in a study of early T cells in non-severe SARS-CoV-2 infection. TCRdb analysed the 5' RACE reads with MiXCR anew, one entry per CDR3 protein. The profile shows about 81,000 distinct CDR3 sequences, 5.5% to 7.5% of them singletons. The sequenced material came from whole blood. The source is an adult who was a healthcare worker with PCR-confirmed SARS-CoV-2 infection or an uninfected control (not recorded which).

The genes are TRBV6-1 and TRBJ1-5; 11 bases line up with TRBD1. V lost 0 bases and J lost 2; bases outside the gene matches: 0. The CDR3 spans 16 residues. Germline V CDR1 and CDR2: MNHNS, SASEGT. The CDR3 DNA reads TGTGCCAGCAGTGAAGCGGGACAGGGGGGCAATCAGCCCCAGCATTTT. It is translated as CASSEAGQGGNQPQHF.

There are a few counts of this clonotype. The chain is built from TRBV7-9 and TRBJ1-1; no firm D call. V lost 4 bases to trimming and J lost 2 bases, with 8 bases between them. The CDR3 runs 13 residues. CDR1 and CDR2 (germline): SEHNR, FQNEAQ (reference sequence). The CDR3 DNA follows: TGTGCCAGCAGCTCAAATGTAAACACTGAAGCTTTCTTT. Translating gives CASSSNVNTEAFF.